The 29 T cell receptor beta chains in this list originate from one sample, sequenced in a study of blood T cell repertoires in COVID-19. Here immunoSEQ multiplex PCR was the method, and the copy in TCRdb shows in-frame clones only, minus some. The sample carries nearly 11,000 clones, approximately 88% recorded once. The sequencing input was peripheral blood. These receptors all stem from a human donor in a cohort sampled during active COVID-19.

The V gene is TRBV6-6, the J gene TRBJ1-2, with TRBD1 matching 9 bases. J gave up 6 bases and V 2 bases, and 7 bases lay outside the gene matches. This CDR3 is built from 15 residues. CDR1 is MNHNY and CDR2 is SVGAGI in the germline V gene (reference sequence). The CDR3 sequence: CASSYGQGLGDGYTF. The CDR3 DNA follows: TGTGCCAGCAGTTACGGACAGGGGCTGGGGGATGGCTACACCTTC.

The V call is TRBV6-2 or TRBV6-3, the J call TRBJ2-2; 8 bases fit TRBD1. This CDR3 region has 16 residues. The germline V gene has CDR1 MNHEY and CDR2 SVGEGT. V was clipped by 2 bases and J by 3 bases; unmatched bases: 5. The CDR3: CASSYVGQGYTGELFF. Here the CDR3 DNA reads TGTGCCAGCAGTTACGTAGGACAGGGATACACCGGGGAGCTGTTTTTT.

The CDR3: CASRQYNYGYTF. CDR3 coding DNA: TGTGCCAGCAGACAGTATAACTATGGCTACACCTTC. The rearrangement uses TRBV28 and TRBJ1-2; D gene uncertain. The CDR3 extends over 12 amino acids. Trimming pared 6 bases from V and 1 base from J, leaving 6 bases between. CDR1 is MDHEN and CDR2 is SYDVKM in the germline V gene.

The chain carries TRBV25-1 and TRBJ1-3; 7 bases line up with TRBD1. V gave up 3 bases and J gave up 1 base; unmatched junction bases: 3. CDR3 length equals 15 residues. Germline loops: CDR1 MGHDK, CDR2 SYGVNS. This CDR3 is CASSDHRGSGNTIYF. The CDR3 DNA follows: TGTGCCAGCAGTGATCACAGGGGATCTGGAAACACCATATATTTT.

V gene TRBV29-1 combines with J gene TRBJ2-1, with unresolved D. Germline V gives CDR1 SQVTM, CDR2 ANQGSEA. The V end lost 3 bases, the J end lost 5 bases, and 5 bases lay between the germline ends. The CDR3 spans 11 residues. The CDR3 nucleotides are TGCAGCGTTGACAGGAACAATGAGCAGTTCTTC. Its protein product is CSVDRNNEQFF.

The CDR3: CASSSNGETQYF. CDR3 nucleotide sequence: TGTGCCAGCAGCTCAAACGGAGAGACCCAGTACTTC. The rearrangement uses TRBV9 and TRBJ2-5; D unclear. Germline V gives CDR1 SGDLS, CDR2 YYNGEE. Trimming left V 4 bases short and J 4 bases short, with 8 bases between. This CDR3 is 12 amino acids long.

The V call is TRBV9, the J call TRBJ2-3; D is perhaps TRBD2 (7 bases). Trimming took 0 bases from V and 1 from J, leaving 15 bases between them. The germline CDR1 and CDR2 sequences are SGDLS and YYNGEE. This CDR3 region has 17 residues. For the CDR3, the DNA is TGTGCCAGCAGCGTAGCGGCGGGGGCGAGGCGCACAGATACGCAGTATTTT. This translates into CASSVAAGARRTDTQYF.

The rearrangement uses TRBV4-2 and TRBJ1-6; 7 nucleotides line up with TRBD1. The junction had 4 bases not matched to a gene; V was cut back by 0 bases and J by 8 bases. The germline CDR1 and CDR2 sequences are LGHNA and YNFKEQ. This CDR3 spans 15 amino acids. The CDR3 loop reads CASSQDWTGYSPLHF. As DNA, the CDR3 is TGTGCCAGCAGCCAAGATTGGACAGGCTATTCACCCCTCCACTTT.

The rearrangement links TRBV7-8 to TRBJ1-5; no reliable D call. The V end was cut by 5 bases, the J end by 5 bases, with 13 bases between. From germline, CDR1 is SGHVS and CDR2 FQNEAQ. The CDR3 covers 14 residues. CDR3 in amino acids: CASSGDSPHQPQHF. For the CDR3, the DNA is TGTGCCAGCAGCGGAGACTCGCCACATCAGCCCCAGCATTTT.

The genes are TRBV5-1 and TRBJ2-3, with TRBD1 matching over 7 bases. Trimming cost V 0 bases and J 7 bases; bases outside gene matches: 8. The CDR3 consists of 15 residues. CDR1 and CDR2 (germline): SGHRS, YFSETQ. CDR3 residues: CASSLDTDRFNTQYF. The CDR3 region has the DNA TGCGCCAGCAGCTTGGACACGGACAGGTTCAATACGCAGTATTTT. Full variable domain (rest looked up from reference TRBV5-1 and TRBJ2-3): KAGVTQTPRYLIKTRGQQVTLSCSPISGHRSVSWYQQTPGQGLQFLFEYFSETQRNKGNFPGRFSGRQFSNSRSEMNVSTLELGDSALYLCASSLDTDRFNTQYFGPGTRLTVL.

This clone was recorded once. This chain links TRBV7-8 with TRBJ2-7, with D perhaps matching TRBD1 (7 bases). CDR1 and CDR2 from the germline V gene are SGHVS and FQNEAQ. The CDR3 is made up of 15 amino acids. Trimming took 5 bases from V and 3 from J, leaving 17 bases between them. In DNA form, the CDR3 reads TGTGCCAGCAGCCCCGGGACAGCGGGTGTCTACGAGCAGTACTTC. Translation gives CASSPGTAGVYEQYF.

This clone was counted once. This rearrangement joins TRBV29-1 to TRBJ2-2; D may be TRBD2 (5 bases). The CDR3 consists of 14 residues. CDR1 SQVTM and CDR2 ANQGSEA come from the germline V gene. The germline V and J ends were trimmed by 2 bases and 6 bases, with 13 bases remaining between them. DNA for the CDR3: TGCAGCGTTGAAAACCGGCCCGGGGCCGGGGAGCTGTTTTTT. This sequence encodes CSVENRPGAGELFF.

As DNA, the CDR3 is TGTGCCAGTAGTACCGGGACAGCAACTAATGAAAAACTGTTTTTT. Its protein product is CASSTGTATNEKLFF. The chain is built from TRBV19 and TRBJ1-4, with 7 bases matching TRBD1. V shed 4 bases, J shed 0 bases, and the junction held 2 bases outside the gene matches. The CDR3 contains 15 residues. Per germline, CDR1 LNHDA and CDR2 SQIVND (reference sequence).

CDR3 bases: TGTGCCAGCAGTTACGGCGGGAGCAGGTACAATGAGCAGTTCTTC. Its protein is CASSYGGSRYNEQFF. The gene calls are TRBV6-5 and TRBJ2-1; 7 bases are shared with TRBD2. This CDR3 comprises 15 residues. Looked up from germline, CDR1 is MNHEY and CDR2 is SVGAGI. With V trimmed by 2 bases and J by 4 bases, 5 bases remained unmatched.

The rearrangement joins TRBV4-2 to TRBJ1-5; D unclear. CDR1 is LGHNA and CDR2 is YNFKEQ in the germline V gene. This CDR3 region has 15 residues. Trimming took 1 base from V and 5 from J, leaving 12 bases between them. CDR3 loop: CASSQALGGDQPQHF. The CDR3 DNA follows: TGTGCCAGCAGCCAAGCGTTGGGTGGAGATCAGCCCCAGCATTTT.

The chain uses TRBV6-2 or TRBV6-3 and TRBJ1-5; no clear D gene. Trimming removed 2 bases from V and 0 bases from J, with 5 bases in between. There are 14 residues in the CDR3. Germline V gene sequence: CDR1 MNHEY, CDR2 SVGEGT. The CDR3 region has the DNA TGTGCCAGCAGTTACCTCTATAGCAATCAGCCCCAGCATTTT. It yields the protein CASSYLYSNQPQHF.

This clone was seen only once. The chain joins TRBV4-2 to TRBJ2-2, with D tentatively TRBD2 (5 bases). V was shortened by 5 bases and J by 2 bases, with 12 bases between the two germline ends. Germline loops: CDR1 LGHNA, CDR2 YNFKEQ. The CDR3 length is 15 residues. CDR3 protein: CASSKQAANTGELFF. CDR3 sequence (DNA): TGTGCCAGCAGCAAGCAAGCGGCCAACACCGGGGAGCTGTTTTTT.

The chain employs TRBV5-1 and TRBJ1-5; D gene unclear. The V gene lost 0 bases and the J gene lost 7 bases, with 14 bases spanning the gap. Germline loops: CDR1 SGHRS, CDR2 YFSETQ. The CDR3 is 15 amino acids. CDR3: CASSLDGGREQPQHF. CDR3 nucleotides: TGCGCCAGCAGCTTGGATGGAGGACGGGAACAGCCCCAGCATTTT.

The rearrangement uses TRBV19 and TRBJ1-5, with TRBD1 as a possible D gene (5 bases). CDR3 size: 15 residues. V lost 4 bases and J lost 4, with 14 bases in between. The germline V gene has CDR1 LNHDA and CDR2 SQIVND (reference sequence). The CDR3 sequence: CASSSPGEANQPQHF. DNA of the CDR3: TGTGCCAGTAGTAGTCCGGGGGAAGCAAATCAGCCCCAGCATTTT.

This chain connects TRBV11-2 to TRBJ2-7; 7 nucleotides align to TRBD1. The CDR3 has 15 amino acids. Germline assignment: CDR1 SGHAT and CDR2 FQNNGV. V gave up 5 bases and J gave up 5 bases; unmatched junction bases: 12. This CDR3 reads CASSGLTGYVHEQYF. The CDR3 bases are TGTGCCAGCAGCGGACTGACAGGGTATGTCCACGAGCAGTACTTC.

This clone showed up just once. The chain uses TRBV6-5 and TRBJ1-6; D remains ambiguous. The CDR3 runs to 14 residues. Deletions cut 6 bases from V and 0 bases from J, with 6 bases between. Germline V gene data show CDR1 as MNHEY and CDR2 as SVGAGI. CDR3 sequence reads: CASSTRSYNSPLHF. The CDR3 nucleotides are TGTGCCAGCAGCACGCGCTCCTATAATTCACCCCTCCACTTT.

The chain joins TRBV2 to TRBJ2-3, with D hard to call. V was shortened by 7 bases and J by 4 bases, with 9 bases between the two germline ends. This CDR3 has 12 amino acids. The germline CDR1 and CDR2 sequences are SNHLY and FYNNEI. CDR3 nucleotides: TGTGCCAGCAATCTTAGATCAGATACGCAGTATTTT. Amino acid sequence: CASNLRSDTQYF.

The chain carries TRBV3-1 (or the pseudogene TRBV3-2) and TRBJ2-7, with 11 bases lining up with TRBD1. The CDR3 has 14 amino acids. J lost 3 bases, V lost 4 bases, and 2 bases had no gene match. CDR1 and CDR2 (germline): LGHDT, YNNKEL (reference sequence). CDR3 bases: TGTGCCAGCAGCCGGGGACAGGGGGTCTACGAGCAGTACTTC. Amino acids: CASSRGQGVYEQYF.

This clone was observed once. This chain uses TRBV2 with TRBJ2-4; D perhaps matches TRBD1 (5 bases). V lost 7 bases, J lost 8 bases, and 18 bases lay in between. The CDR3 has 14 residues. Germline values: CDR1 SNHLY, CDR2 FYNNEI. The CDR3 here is CASKGSSVGYIQYF. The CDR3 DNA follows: TGTGCCAGCAAGGGGTCTTCGGTGGGGTACATTCAGTACTTC.

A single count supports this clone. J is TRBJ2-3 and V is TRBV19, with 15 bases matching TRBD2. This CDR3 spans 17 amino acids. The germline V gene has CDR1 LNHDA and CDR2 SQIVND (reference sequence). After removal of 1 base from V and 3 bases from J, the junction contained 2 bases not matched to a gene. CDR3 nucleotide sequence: TGTGCCAGTAGTATAGCGGGACTAGCGGGAGGAACAGATACGCAGTATTTT. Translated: CASSIAGLAGGTDTQYF.

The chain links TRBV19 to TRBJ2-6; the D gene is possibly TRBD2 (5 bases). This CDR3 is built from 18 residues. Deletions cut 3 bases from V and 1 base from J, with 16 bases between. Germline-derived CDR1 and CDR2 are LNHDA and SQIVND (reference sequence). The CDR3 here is CASSMRARGSSGANVLTF. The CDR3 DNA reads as TGTGCCAGTAGTATGCGGGCGCGAGGTTCGTCTGGGGCCAACGTCCTGACTTTC.

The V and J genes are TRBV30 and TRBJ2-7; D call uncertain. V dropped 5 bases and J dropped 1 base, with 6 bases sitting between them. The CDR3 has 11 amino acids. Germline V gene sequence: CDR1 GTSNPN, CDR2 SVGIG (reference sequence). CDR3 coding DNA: TGTGCCTGGGAGAAGTCCTACGAGCAGTACTTC. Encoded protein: CAWEKSYEQYF.

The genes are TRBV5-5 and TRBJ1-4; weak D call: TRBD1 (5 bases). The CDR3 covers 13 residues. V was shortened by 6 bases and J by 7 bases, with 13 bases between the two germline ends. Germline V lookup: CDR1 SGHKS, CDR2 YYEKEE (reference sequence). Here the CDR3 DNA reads TGTGCCAGCACCAATAGGCAGGGTGAAAAACTGTTTTTT. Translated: CASTNRQGEKLFF.

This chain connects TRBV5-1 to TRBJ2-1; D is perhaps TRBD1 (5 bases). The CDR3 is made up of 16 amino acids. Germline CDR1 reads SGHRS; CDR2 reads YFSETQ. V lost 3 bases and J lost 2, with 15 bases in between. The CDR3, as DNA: TGCGCCAGCAGCTCAGACAGCCGAGGCACCTACAATGAGCAGTTCTTC. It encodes CASSSDSRGTYNEQFF.